These 8 T cell receptor beta chains were sequenced from one sample in a study of radiotherapy plus CTLA-4 blockade in lung cancer. Clones were sequenced by immunoSEQ multiplex PCR, and TCRdb holds only the in-frame ones, with some missing. The repertoire has 45,000 or so clones, nearly 90% of them found once; the top ten carry 7.8%. The sequencing used peripheral blood, collected from a patient treated with radiotherapy plus ipilimumab. The source of these receptors is a human donor with non-small cell lung cancer whose response to radiotherapy plus ipilimumab could not be evaluated.

This sequence joins TRBV6-4 and TRBJ1-2; 8 bases map to TRBD1. CDR1 is MRHNA, CDR2 SNTAGT, per germline. The CDR3 is 14 residues long. V gave up 3 bases and J gave up 4 bases; unmatched junction bases: 4. The CDR3 region is CASSETGGGYGYTF. Here the CDR3 DNA reads TGTGCCAGCAGTGAAACAGGGGGGGGCTATGGCTACACCTTC.

The gene calls are TRBV18 and TRBJ2-5; 8 nucleotides agree with TRBD1. The CDR3 contains 15 residues. The germline V gene has CDR1 KGHSH and CDR2 LQKENI. J lost 4 bases, V lost 6 bases, and 10 bases had no gene match. The CDR3 DNA sequence: TGTGCCAGCTCCCGGGGCAGGGGGCGAGGAGAGACCCAGTACTTC. Amino acid sequence: CASSRGRGRGETQYF. Complete variable domain (other parts from reference TRBV18 and TRBJ2-5): NAGVMQNPRHLVRRRGQEARLRCSPMKGHSHVYWYRQLPEEGLKFMVYLQKENIIDESGMPKERFSAEFPKEGPSILRIQQVVRGDSAAYFCASSRGRGRGETQYFGPGTRLLVL.

The chain uses TRBV6-5 and TRBJ1-1; 7 bases line up with TRBD1. This CDR3 spans 13 amino acids. The V segment lost 7 bases and the J segment 4 bases; nucleotides outside the gene matches: 6. The germline V gene has CDR1 MNHEY and CDR2 SVGAGI. CDR3 DNA sequence: TGTGCCAGCACCACCGCAGGGGGCACTGAAGCTTTCTTT. Its protein product is CASTTAGGTEAFF.

The chain recombines TRBV10-3 with TRBJ2-2, with TRBD2 as a possible D gene (6 bases). The CDR3 runs 12 residues. CDR1 and CDR2 (germline): ENHRY, SYGVKD. V lost 8 bases to trimming and J lost 8 bases, with 12 bases between them. The CDR3 is CAIWPGEGELFF. DNA of the CDR3: TGTGCCATCTGGCCGGGGGAGGGGGAGCTGTTTTTT.

The rearrangement joins TRBV25-1 to TRBJ1-5; D remains ambiguous. V lost 4 bases and J lost 3, with 13 bases in between. This CDR3 is built from 15 residues. Per the germline V gene, CDR1 is MGHDK and CDR2 is SYGVNS. Here the CDR3 reads CASSVTRDSNQPQHF. CDR3 DNA: TGTGCCAGCAGTGTTACCCGGGATTCCAATCAGCCCCAGCATTTT. The full variable domain, with the rest looked up from reference TRBV25-1 and TRBJ1-5, is EADIYQTPRYLVIGTGKKITLECSQTMGHDKMYWYQQDPGMELHLIHYSYGVNSTEKGDLSSESTVSRIRTEHFPLTLESARPSHTSQYLCASSVTRDSNQPQHFGDGTRLSIL.

The rearrangement uses TRBV6-1 and TRBJ1-1; no clear D. V was shortened by 4 bases and J by 11 bases, with 26 bases between the two germline ends. This CDR3 is built from 16 residues. Germline V gene lookup returns CDR1 MNHNS and CDR2 SASEGT. The CDR3 spells CASSGGWQLLQVAAFF. CDR3 sequence (DNA): TGTGCCAGCAGTGGCGGATGGCAGCTACTCCAAGTGGCGGCTTTCTTT.

The V gene is TRBV7-9, the J gene TRBJ1-1; no definite D call. The CDR3 spans 13 residues. V lost 3 bases and J 2 bases, leaving 7 bases between the germline ends. The V gene's germline CDR1 is SEHNR and CDR2 FQNEAQ (reference sequence). The CDR3, as DNA: TGTGCCAGCAGCTTTTCAGATAACACTGAAGCTTTCTTT. It yields the protein CASSFSDNTEAFF.

This chain uses TRBV7-2 with TRBJ1-1, with D possibly matching TRBD1 (5 bases). CDR1 SGHTA and CDR2 FQGNSA come from the germline V gene. Between the trimmed V and J ends, which lost 0 bases and 8 bases, there was a span of 22 bases. The CDR3 consists of 17 residues. This CDR3 reads CASSLAPDSVLNGEAFF. The CDR3 nucleotides are TGTGCCAGCAGCTTAGCGCCCGACAGTGTGTTGAATGGAGAAGCTTTCTTT.